This record concerns one TCR beta chain sequence. The data belong to a study of shared T cell receptors in the human thymus. The germline CDR1 and CDR2 sequences are SGHDT and YYEEEE. The CDR3 has 15 residues. V was clipped by 4 bases and J by 0 bases; unmatched bases: 4. Profiling relied on immunoSEQ multiplex PCR, and the TCRdb table lists in-frame clones only, not all of them. The sample includes 630,000 or so clones, roughly 86% of them seen just once. Another study also made use of these data, one on human thymus T cells. Per that study: Thymus tissue for the work was resected from patients undergoing corrective heart surgery. Gene usage for V and J segments appeared biased in thymic and blood repertoires.

The chain is built from TRBV5-6 and TRBJ1-2; 9 bases match TRBD1. The specimen sequenced was thymocytes. This TCR derives from a boy in the first two years of life with a congenital heart defect. CDR3 amino acids: CASSRRQGANYGYTF. The CDR3, as DNA: TGTGCCAGCAGCCGCCGACAGGGGGCTAACTATGGCTACACCTTC.